Presented here are 16 T cell receptor beta chains from one specimen sequenced in a study of vaccination and CD4 T cells after COVID-19. Described treatment: 10-day PBMC culture with coronavirus spike peptide pools or control peptides (ViraFEST assay). An unexposed donor provided the CD4+ T cells, which were collected before the COVID-19 pandemic (2011-2018). Oncomine TCR Beta short-read sequencing was applied to DNA from cultured CD4+ T cells. TCRdb re-derived calls from the PCR reads in MiXCR, one entry per CDR3 protein. The sample has some 7,000 distinct CDR3 sequences, roughly 41% seen once. These receptors' targets are unknown. Sequencing used CD4+ T cells from blood, cultured in vitro. These receptors all come from a human donor in good health.

This clonotype was counted a few times. V usage is TRBV27 and J usage is TRBJ2-1; TRBD2 might be the D (5 bases). The CDR3 sequence is 14 residues long. Deletions cut 6 bases from V and 4 bases from J, with 13 bases between. Per germline, CDR1 MNHEY and CDR2 SMNVEV (reference sequence). The CDR3 protein is CASRYDYWYNEQFF. The CDR3 nucleotides are TGTGCCAGCAGGTACGACTACTGGTACAATGAGCAGTTCTTC.

V usage is TRBV4-1 and J usage is TRBJ2-1; D remains unclear. V lost 0 bases and J lost 8, with 2 bases in between. CDR3 length: 11 amino acids. Germline CDR1 MGHRA, CDR2 YSYEKL. CDR3 amino acids: CASSQDHEQFF. The CDR3 DNA is TGCGCCAGCAGCCAAGATCATGAGCAGTTCTTC.

V and J are TRBV11-2 and TRBJ1-2; 7 bases align to TRBD1. Germline loops: CDR1 SGHAT, CDR2 FQNNGV. CDR3 size: 14 residues. Trimming took 4 bases from V and 1 from J; bases not matched to a gene: 3. The CDR3 DNA is TGTGCCAGCAGCTCGGGACAGAATAACTATGGCTACACCTTC. This encodes CASSSGQNNYGYTF.

This chain joins TRBV19 and TRBJ1-6, with D possibly being TRBD1 (6 bases). CDR3 length: 14 residues. Trimming took off 8 bases at V and 14 bases at J, with 22 bases between the two ends. Germline V gene sequence: CDR1 LNHDA, CDR2 SQIVND (reference sequence). CDR3 coding DNA: TGTGCCAGTCGCTCCGGGACATCCGTTCTGTCCCTCCACTTT. Residues: CASRSGTSVLSLHF.

This clonotype was picked up a small number of times. The chain couples TRBV20-1 to TRBJ1-1; no clear D gene. The germline V gene has CDR1 DFQATT and CDR2 SNEGSKA (reference sequence). This CDR3 is 13 amino acids long. Trimming pared 2 bases from V and 1 base from J, leaving 8 bases between. In nucleotides, the CDR3 is TGCAGTGCTAGAAGGTCAGCGAACACTGAAGCTTTCTTT. Its protein is CSARRSANTEAFF.

V and J are TRBV19 and TRBJ2-3; D could derive from TRBD1 or TRBD2 (5 bases each). The ends were cut back, 5 bases at V and 0 bases at J, with 12 bases in the middle. Germline values: CDR1 LNHDA, CDR2 SQIVND (reference sequence). This CDR3 is 15 amino acids long. The DNA for the CDR3 is TGTGCCAGTAGTCCCGGGACCGCTAGCACAGATACGCAGTATTTT. Amino acids: CASSPGTASTDTQYF.

The chain recombines TRBV29-1 with TRBJ2-7, with no clear D. Germline CDR1 is SQVTM and CDR2 is ANQGSEA. The CDR3 runs 13 residues. Between the trimmed V and J ends, which lost 4 bases and 0 bases, there was a span of 10 bases. The CDR3 here is CSVVLGNSYEQYF. The CDR3 nucleotides are TGCAGCGTTGTCCTCGGAAACTCCTACGAGCAGTACTTC.

This clonotype was recorded a few times. The chain has TRBV6-5 and TRBJ1-5; D not resolved. The CDR3 sequence is 13 residues long. Between the trimmed V and J ends, which lost 6 bases and 4 bases, there was a span of 10 bases. CDR1 and CDR2 from the germline V gene are MNHEY and SVGAGI. CDR3 coding DNA: TGTGCCAGCAGCTACGGGAGGAATCAGCCCCAGCATTTT. The encoded protein is CASSYGRNQPQHF.

The rearrangement joins TRBV18 to TRBJ1-1, with TRBD1 identical over 8 bases. With V trimmed by 5 bases and J by 4 bases, 3 bases remained unmatched. The CDR3 loop spans 13 amino acids. Per the germline V gene, CDR1 is KGHSH and CDR2 is LQKENI. The CDR3 protein is CASSEGQGTEAFF. The CDR3 DNA is TGTGCCAGCTCAGAAGGACAGGGCACTGAAGCTTTCTTT.

This clonotype was observed a few times. The V call is TRBV6-2 or TRBV6-3, the J call TRBJ2-3; D is perhaps TRBD1 or TRBD2 (5 bases each). Looked up from germline, CDR1 is MNHEY and CDR2 is SVGEGT. CDR3 length: 14 amino acids. V dropped 10 bases and J dropped 2 bases, with 16 bases sitting between them. CDR3 nucleotides: TGTGCCATCAACCGGGACCAAACCACAGATACGCAGTATTTT. This translates into CAINRDQTTDTQYF.

This clonotype has more than one count but fewer than ten. The V call is TRBV20-1, the J call TRBJ1-5, with D unresolved. V dropped 6 bases and J dropped 3 bases, with 12 bases sitting between them. The CDR3 has 13 amino acids. Germline assignment: CDR1 DFQATT and CDR2 SNEGSKA (reference sequence). The CDR3 region has the DNA TGCAGTGCGGCCGCGACCTCCAATCAGCCCCAGCATTTT. Translating it yields CSAAATSNQPQHF.

This clonotype was observed a few times. The J gene is TRBJ2-3, the V gene TRBV10-1; maybe TRBD2 (6 bases). Trimming took 5 bases from V and 3 from J, leaving 12 bases between them. The CDR3 spans 14 residues. Looked up from germline, CDR1 is WNHNN and CDR2 is SYGVQD (reference sequence). The CDR3 spells CASSRSGVTDTQYF. As DNA, the CDR3 is TGCGCCAGCAGTCGCTCGGGGGTTACAGATACGCAGTATTTT.

This clonotype was recorded only once. The rearrangement uses TRBV2 and TRBJ2-1; 7 positions match TRBD2. The germline V gene has CDR1 SNHLY and CDR2 FYNNEI. The CDR3 has 11 residues. Trimming at V came to 8 bases and at J to 5 bases, leaving 0 bases not matched to a gene. As DNA, the CDR3 is TGTGCCAGCGGGGGGGACAATGAGCAGTTCTTC. It yields the protein CASGGDNEQFF.

The table lists this clonotype with a few counts. The chain recombines TRBV19 with TRBJ1-5; tentative D call: TRBD1 (6 bases). Per germline, CDR1 LNHDA and CDR2 SQIVND (reference sequence). Trimming left V 2 bases short and J 0 bases short, with 20 bases between. The CDR3 covers 19 residues. CDR3 protein: CASSIRRQGYFDSNQPQHF. The CDR3 coding sequence is TGTGCCAGTAGTATACGGAGGCAGGGGTACTTTGATAGCAATCAGCCCCAGCATTTT. Full variable domain (outside the CDR3, taken from reference TRBV19 and TRBJ1-5): DGGITQSPKYLFRKEGQNVTLSCEQNLNHDAMYWYRQDPGQGLRLIYYSQIVNDFQKGDIAEGYSVSREKKESFPLTVTSAQKNPTAFYLCASSIRRQGYFDSNQPQHFGDGTRLSIL.

J is TRBJ1-4 and V is TRBV29-1; no clear D. V was trimmed by 7 bases and J by 11 bases, leaving 17 bases between them. The CDR3 length is 12 residues. The V gene's germline CDR1 is SQVTM and CDR2 ANQGSEA. CDR3 sequence: CSETPHKGKLFF. The DNA for the CDR3 is TGCAGCGAGACCCCCCACAAAGGGAAACTGTTTTTT. Together with reference TRBV29-1 and TRBJ1-4, the CDR3 gives the full variable domain: SAVISQKPSRDICQRGTSLTIQCQVDSQVTMMFWYRQQPGQSLTLIATANQGSEATYESGFVIDKFPISRPNLTFSTLTVSNMSPEDSSIYLCSETPHKGKLFFGSGTQLSVL.

This clonotype was counted between two and nine times. CDR3 sequence (DNA): TGTGCCACCAGCAAGGCCACGCGAATGGAGACCCAGTACTTC. This translates into CATSKATRMETQYF. The rearrangement links TRBV15 to TRBJ2-5; D remains unclear. Germline V CDR1 and CDR2: LNHNV, YYDKDF (reference sequence). The CDR3 contains 14 residues. V lost 4 bases and J lost 5, with 14 bases in between.